These 26 T cell receptor beta chains came from one sample sequenced in a study of metastatic and nonmetastatic thyroid tumors (dated by TCRdb to 2018 to 2021). Library method: PCR. The reads were generated on an Illumina HiSeq 4000. Clones were called with MiXCR by TCRdb after fastp trimmed the public reads at Q25, and only in-frame beta chains were retained. In this sample the table shows some 20,000 clones, roughly 26% of which occur a single time. Of the sample, under 12% is held by the ten largest clones. No patient had received any treatment before thyroid surgery. Input material: tumor tissue. These TCRs come from a female donor with papillary thyroid cancer or a benign thyroid nodule (not recorded which). Some clones in this sample may be carry-over from other donors' samples.

This clone showed up many times. V and J are TRBV28 and TRBJ2-3; D is unresolved. In germline, CDR1 is MDHEN, CDR2 SYDVKM. This CDR3 spans 14 amino acids. V dropped 5 bases and J dropped 4 bases, with 13 bases sitting between them. The CDR3 is CASSTTGPPDTQYF. CDR3 DNA: TGTGCCAGCAGTACGACTGGTCCCCCAGATACGCAGTATTTT.

V usage is TRBV9 and J usage is TRBJ2-7; 8 bases are shared with TRBD2. Losses at the gene ends were 4 bases for V and 5 bases for J; bases not matched to a gene: 8. The germline V gene encodes CDR1 SGDLS and CDR2 YYNGEE. This CDR3 is 14 amino acids long. This chain's CDR3 is CASSTGGSAHEQYF. DNA of the CDR3: TGTGCCAGCAGCACGGGGGGGTCCGCCCACGAGCAGTACTTC.

This clone is medium-sized by share. The chain combines TRBV5-6 with TRBJ2-2; the match to TRBD1 covers 9 bases. Germline values: CDR1 SGHDT, CDR2 YYEEEE. The V gene end was trimmed by 2 bases and the J gene end by 2 bases; junction bases not matched to a gene: 7. The CDR3 consists of 17 residues. CDR3 in DNA: TGTGCCAGCAGCTTTTTGAGGACAGGGGCCAACACCGGGGAGCTGTTTTTT. Translating it yields CASSFLRTGANTGELFF.

This clone was recorded a few times. J is TRBJ2-7 and V is TRBV6-2 or TRBV6-3, with D hard to call. The CDR3 loop spans 11 amino acids. Germline V gene data show CDR1 as MNHEY and CDR2 as SVGEGT. Trimming took 6 bases from V and 2 from J, leaving 5 bases between them. The CDR3 here is CASRRAYEQYF. The CDR3 bases are TGTGCCAGCAGGAGAGCCTACGAGCAGTACTTC.

In this sample, this clone turned up many times. This rearrangement joins TRBV5-1 to TRBJ2-5; D uncertain. This CDR3 has 14 residues. Looked up from germline, CDR1 is SGHRS and CDR2 is YFSETQ. Trimming stripped 2 bases from V and 0 bases from J, with 8 bases between. DNA of the CDR3: TGCGCCAGCAGCTTCAACTACAACCAAGAGACCCAGTACTTC. This translates into CASSFNYNQETQYF.

This clone has ten or more counts. The V gene is TRBV9, the J gene TRBJ1-2; the D is unclear. The CDR3 spans 12 residues. Germline CDR1 and CDR2: SGDLS and YYNGEE. Trimming pared 7 bases from V and 2 bases from J, leaving 9 bases between. The CDR3 region is CASSTDNYGYTF. The CDR3 coding sequence is TGTGCCAGCTCGACGGACAACTATGGCTACACCTTC.

This clone was observed at least ten times. V usage is TRBV7-9 and J usage is TRBJ2-3; 7 positions match TRBD2. The CDR3 is 17 residues long. Germline assignment: CDR1 SEHNR and CDR2 FQNEAQ (reference sequence). V shed 1 base, J shed 1 base, and the junction held 8 bases outside the gene matches. Here the CDR3 DNA reads TGTGCCAGCAGCTTAGGAGCGGCGGGAGCCCGCACAGATACGCAGTATTTT. Amino acid sequence: CASSLGAAGARTDTQYF.

The CDR3 spells CASSYFVPGQGLITEAFF. DNA of the CDR3: TGTGCCAGCAGTTACTTCGTCCCGGGACAGGGACTGATTACTGAAGCTTTCTTT. The chain employs TRBV6-6 and TRBJ1-1; 9 bases align to TRBD1. Germline lookup yields CDR1 MNHNY and CDR2 SVGAGI (reference sequence). This CDR3 is 18 amino acids long. The trim removed 1 base at V and 5 bases at J, leaving 14 bases unmatched.

Judged by abundance, this clone is medium-sized (0.01 to 0.1%). The rearrangement links TRBV3-1 to TRBJ1-1; D gene ambiguous. Germline V gene data show CDR1 as LGHDT and CDR2 as YNNKEL (reference sequence). There are 15 residues in the CDR3. V lost 0 bases and J 6 bases, leaving 14 bases between the germline ends. The CDR3 DNA follows: TGTGCCAGCAGCCAAGATGCGGCGGGGTATGCTGAAGCTTTCTTT. As protein: CASSQDAAGYAEAFF.

This clone was recorded many times. The chain links TRBV7-6 to TRBJ2-7; 8 positions agree with TRBD2. Germline CDR1 SGHVS, CDR2 FNYEAQ. Trimming cost V 5 bases and J 6 bases; bases outside gene matches: 9. There are 14 residues in the CDR3. CDR3 sequence: CASSHGTRVGEQYF. CDR3 DNA: TGTGCCAGCAGCCACGGGACTAGGGTTGGCGAGCAGTACTTC.

This clone was observed at least ten times. V gene TRBV20-1 combines with J gene TRBJ2-1; 9 bases line up with TRBD2. After removal of 0 bases from V and 7 bases from J, the junction contained 7 bases not matched to a gene. In germline, CDR1 is DFQATT, CDR2 SNEGSKA (reference sequence). This CDR3 contains 15 residues. CDR3 sequence (DNA): TGCAGTGCTAGAGAGCCTGAAGCGGGAGGTAATGAGCAGTTCTTC. This gives the protein CSAREPEAGGNEQFF.

The table lists this clone with a few counts. The genes are TRBV2 and TRBJ2-7; D possibly corresponds to TRBD1 (5 bases). The CDR3 has 11 amino acids. Looked up from germline, CDR1 is SNHLY and CDR2 is FYNNEI. Trimming removed 8 bases from V and 5 bases from J, with 10 bases in between. In nucleotides, the CDR3 is TGTGCCAGCCATTGGGGCCACGAGCAGTACTTC. It specifies CASHWGHEQYF.

This clone was recorded a few times. This sequence joins TRBV6-1 and TRBJ2-5, with 7 bases matching TRBD2. The CDR3 is made up of 16 amino acids. V gave up 0 bases and J gave up 1 base; unmatched junction bases: 5. Germline assignment: CDR1 MNHNS and CDR2 SASEGT. CDR3 amino acids: CASSEAAGSGQETQYF. The CDR3, as DNA: TGTGCCAGCAGTGAAGCAGCGGGGTCCGGCCAAGAGACCCAGTACTTC.

The chain combines TRBV6-1 with TRBJ2-2; D could derive from TRBD1 or TRBD2 (5 bases each). V was shortened by 6 bases and J by 5 bases, with 13 bases between the two germline ends. The CDR3 runs 14 residues. Looked up from germline, CDR1 is MNHNS and CDR2 is SASEGT. CDR3 in DNA: TGTGCCAGCAGCCCCGGGACGGAGACCGGGGAGCTGTTTTTT. This encodes CASSPGTETGELFF.

This sequence joins TRBV2 and TRBJ2-2, with D possibly TRBD2 on 6 matching bases. The length of the CDR3 is 14 residues. Trimming took 10 bases from V and 4 from J, leaving 16 bases between them. Germline CDR1 reads SNHLY; CDR2 reads FYNNEI. The CDR3 nucleotides read TGTGCCAACCAGGGTCGGGGAGGCACCGGGGAGCTGTTTTTT. Its protein product is CANQGRGGTGELFF.

Comment on this clone: Lacking the conserved final phenylalanine or tryptophan, this CDR3 likely reflects a read error. V usage is TRBV15 and J usage is TRBJ2-7; D is ambiguous. The germline V gene encodes CDR1 LNHNV and CDR2 YYDKDF (reference sequence). V lost 0 bases and J 0 bases, leaving 15 bases between the germline ends. The CDR3 length is 17 residues. The CDR3 DNA sequence: TGTGCCACCAGCAGAGATTTAGTGACCTTCGCCTCCTACGAGCAGTACCTC. Residues: CATSRDLVTFASYEQYL.

This clone was found many times. V usage is TRBV18 and J usage is TRBJ2-1; D remains ambiguous. Trimming took 2 bases from V and 3 from J, leaving 2 bases between them. The CDR3 spans 12 residues. The germline V gene has CDR1 KGHSH and CDR2 LQKENI. The CDR3: CASSPNYNEQFF. CDR3 in DNA: TGTGCCAGCTCACCAAACTACAATGAGCAGTTCTTC.

This clone was seen a handful of times. The chain combines TRBV6-1 with TRBJ1-6; 7 bases line up with TRBD1. Germline V gene data show CDR1 as MNHNS and CDR2 as SASEGT. The CDR3 sequence is 15 residues long. With 7 bases clipped from V and 9 bases from J, the junction kept 12 bases outside the gene matches. CDR3 sequence reads: CASIPGQITSSPLHF. The DNA of the CDR3 is TGTGCCAGCATTCCGGGACAGATCACCAGTTCACCCCTCCACTTT.

The sample holds a few counts of this clone. The junction and the germline gene differ at one end; a read error may be behind it. This sequence joins TRBV6-1 and TRBJ2-1; tentatively, D is TRBD1 or TRBD2 (5 bases each). Germline CDR1 reads MNHNS; CDR2 reads SASEGT. The CDR3 is made up of 11 amino acids. Written as DNA, the CDR3 is TGTGCCGGCAGAAAGGGGACTGAGCAGTTCTTC. It is translated as CAGRKGTEQFF.

This clone was counted a few times. The V and J genes are TRBV27 and TRBJ2-4; 10 bases fit TRBD2. Germline V gene sequence: CDR1 MNHEY, CDR2 SMNVEV (reference sequence). The CDR3 is made up of 18 amino acids. V lost 4 bases to trimming and J lost 3 bases; unmatched junction nucleotides: 12. In nucleotides, the CDR3 is TGTGCCAGCAGTTCTCCGCAGACTAGCGGGCTTCTCAAAAACATTCAGTACTTC. It encodes CASSSPQTSGLLKNIQYF.

This clone was counted only a few times. CDR3 residues: CASSKNGGQIYEQYF. DNA of the CDR3: TGTGCCAGCAGTAAGAACGGGGGGCAGATCTACGAGCAGTACTTC. V and J are TRBV25-1 and TRBJ2-7; the D gene is possibly TRBD2 (7 bases). The V end was cut by 5 bases, the J end by 3 bases, with 17 bases between. CDR1 MGHDK and CDR2 SYGVNS come from the germline V gene. This CDR3 spans 15 amino acids.

As concerns this clone: The junction departs from germline at one end; a sequencing error may be responsible. CDR3 DNA: TGTGCCATCTCTACGATGGGGCGGAATGACTATTGCTACACCTTC. This sequence encodes CAISTMGRNDYCYTF. This rearrangement joins TRBV6-1 to TRBJ1-2; possible D gene TRBD1, 5 bases. Germline V gene sequence: CDR1 MNHNS, CDR2 SASEGT. The CDR3 length is 15 residues.

This clone was found many times. The rearrangement joins TRBV9 to TRBJ2-1; 9 bases align to TRBD2. The CDR3 runs 16 residues. Germline CDR1 and CDR2: SGDLS and YYNGEE. V lost 2 bases, J lost 4 bases, and 7 bases stayed unmatched. The CDR3 DNA follows: TGTGCCAGCAGCGTTACTAGCGGGTTGACATACAATGAGCAGTTCTTC. Translating gives CASSVTSGLTYNEQFF.

This chain uses TRBV4-3 with TRBJ1-1; D remains ambiguous. The CDR3 has 13 residues. CDR1 and CDR2 from the germline V gene are LGHNA and YSLEER. Trimming took 0 bases from V and 5 from J, leaving 7 bases between them. CDR3 coding DNA: TGCGCCAGCAGCCAAGATTTGGTAACTGAAGCTTTCTTT. Translating gives CASSQDLVTEAFF.

This clone appeared many times. The chain carries TRBV20-1 and TRBJ1-4; D uncertain. The CDR3 extends over 11 amino acids. Germline CDR1 is DFQATT and CDR2 is SNEGSKA (reference sequence). The germline V and J ends were trimmed by 3 bases and 8 bases, with 7 bases remaining between them. The CDR3 spells CSASRSEKLFF. CDR3 DNA sequence: TGCAGTGCTAGTAGGTCAGAAAAACTGTTTTTT.

Many counts were recorded for this clone. Written as DNA, the CDR3 is TGCAGCGTTGTCAGGGCTTCTACCTACGAGCAGTACTTC. Its protein product is CSVVRASTYEQYF. The rearrangement links TRBV29-1 to TRBJ2-7; possible D gene TRBD1, 5 bases. From germline, CDR1 is SQVTM and CDR2 ANQGSEA. The CDR3 is made up of 13 amino acids. V shed 4 bases and J shed 2 bases, with 12 bases lying between them.